Below are 25 T cell receptor beta chains sequenced from a single sample in a study of cytomegalovirus exposure and HLA in healthy donors. It was with 60 Vbeta and 13 Jbeta primers that the PCR ran. Generated by immunoSEQ multiplex PCR, the TCRdb table keeps only in-frame clones and is missing some. Recorded for this sample: roughly 75,000 clones. Input material: PBMCs. Receptor source: a boy aged 10-17 years in good health and CMV-seronegative.

On this clone itself: The junction departs from germline at one end; a sequencing error may be responsible. The chain combines TRBV6-5 with TRBJ1-1; D is perhaps TRBD1 (5 bases). The CDR3 length is 14 residues. Germline CDR1 and CDR2: MNHEY and SVGAGI. CDR3 region: CATRRGGEITEDFF. The CDR3 DNA follows: TGTGCCACCCGCCGGGGGGGAGAGATAACTGAAGATTTCTTT.

The chain is built from TRBV9 and TRBJ1-2, with D possibly TRBD1 on 6 matching bases. The germline CDR1 and CDR2 sequences are SGDLS and YYNGEE. CDR3 length equals 14 residues. V lost 4 bases, J lost 4 bases, and 14 bases lay in between. The CDR3 protein is CASSNTGQRYGYTF. The CDR3 region has the DNA TGTGCCAGCAGCAATACCGGACAGCGCTATGGCTACACCTTC.

This sequence joins TRBV9 and TRBJ1-3; 8 nucleotides match TRBD1. The V gene's germline CDR1 is SGDLS and CDR2 YYNGEE. Losses at the gene ends were 3 bases for V and 3 bases for J; bases not matched to a gene: 5. CDR3 length: 15 amino acids. The CDR3 DNA reads as TGTGCCAGCAGCGCGGGACAGGTCCTTGGAAACACCATATATTTT. Translated: CASSAGQVLGNTIYF. Supplemented by reference TRBV9 and TRBJ1-3, the full variable domain reads DSGVTQTPKHLITATGQRVTLRCSPRSGDLSVYWYQQSLDQGLQFLIQYYNGEERAKGNILERFSAQQFPDLHSELNLSSLELGDSALYFCASSAGQVLGNTIYFGEGSWLTVV.

Regarding this clone: One end of the junction does not line up with germline, which may come from a read error. The chain joins TRBV18 to TRBJ2-1; a weak D match, TRBD1 (6 bases). This CDR3 region has 16 residues. Germline V gene lookup returns CDR1 KGHSH and CDR2 LQKENI. The CDR3 loop is CASEPRGRSSDNEQFF. The CDR3 region has the DNA TGTGCCAGCGAACCGAGGGGGAGAAGCTCCGACAATGAGCAGTTCTTC.

This chain links TRBV29-1 with TRBJ2-1, with D perhaps TRBD2 (5 bases). Germline-derived CDR1 and CDR2 are SQVTM and ANQGSEA. The CDR3 spans 11 residues. DNA for the CDR3: TGCAGTGAGATTTCGGGGAATGAGCAGTTCTTC. Amino acid sequence: CSEISGNEQFF.

This chain links TRBV6-6 with TRBJ2-3; 11 bases fit TRBD2. The germline V gene has CDR1 MNHNY and CDR2 SVGAGI (reference sequence). Trimming at V came to 6 bases and at J to 4 bases, leaving 6 bases not matched to a gene. CDR3 length equals 15 residues. The CDR3 here is CASRGDSGGADTQYF. Written as DNA, the CDR3 is TGTGCCAGCAGGGGAGATAGCGGGGGGGCAGATACGCAGTATTTT.

The chain couples TRBV10-3 to TRBJ2-7, with TRBD2 matching over 12 bases. Unmatched junction bases numbered 4, after V lost 2 bases and J lost 2 bases. This CDR3 has 16 amino acids. Germline V gives CDR1 ENHRY, CDR2 SYGVKD. CDR3 protein: CAISEGLAGGAYEQYF. CDR3 in DNA: TGTGCCATCAGTGAGGGGCTAGCGGGGGGGGCCTACGAGCAGTACTTC.

The gene calls are TRBV29-1 and TRBJ2-5; 10 nucleotides align to TRBD2. The ends lost 2 bases at V and 5 bases at J; junction bases unmatched: 5. The CDR3 length is 14 residues. In germline, CDR1 is SQVTM, CDR2 ANQGSEA. CDR3 bases: TGCAGCGTTGAAATGCTAGCGGGGGATGAGACCCAGTACTTC. Residues: CSVEMLAGDETQYF.

In DNA form, the CDR3 reads TGTGCCAGCAGCATGGGACAGTTGAACAGTGGCTACACCTTC. Translating gives CASSMGQLNSGYTF. V gene TRBV5-6 combines with J gene TRBJ1-2; 7 positions match TRBD1. CDR3 length: 14 amino acids. Germline CDR1 SGHDT, CDR2 YYEEEE. V was pared by 4 bases and J by 7 bases, with 10 bases of the junction left unmatched.

The chain links TRBV6-1 to TRBJ2-1; D gene ambiguous. Germline V gives CDR1 MNHNS, CDR2 SASEGT. The CDR3 consists of 13 residues. Trimming cost V 2 bases and J 10 bases, with 12 bases left between them. Here the CDR3 reads CASSEKARTEQFF. For the CDR3, the DNA is TGTGCCAGCAGTGAAAAAGCCCGAACCGAGCAGTTCTTC.

This rearrangement joins TRBV11-2 to TRBJ1-2; TRBD1 agrees at 9 bases. CDR3 length: 14 residues. Germline-derived CDR1 and CDR2 are SGHAT and FQNNGV. The trim removed 4 bases at V and 10 bases at J, leaving 10 bases unmatched. This chain's CDR3 is CASSSPGTGLDYTF. In nucleotides, the CDR3 is TGTGCCAGCAGCTCACCCGGGACAGGGTTGGACTACACCTTC.

Written as DNA, the CDR3 is TGCGCCAGCAGCAGTGGGACAGCTAGCACAGATACGCAGTATTTT. This codes for CASSSGTASTDTQYF. This chain links TRBV5-1 with TRBJ2-3, with 7 bases fitting TRBD1. With V trimmed by 4 bases and J by 0 bases, 5 bases remained unmatched. The CDR3 has 15 amino acids. Germline V lookup: CDR1 SGHRS, CDR2 YFSETQ. Variable domain in full (rest from reference TRBV5-1 and TRBJ2-3): KAGVTQTPRYLIKTRGQQVTLSCSPISGHRSVSWYQQTPGQGLQFLFEYFSETQRNKGNFPGRFSGRQFSNSRSEMNVSTLELGDSALYLCASSSGTASTDTQYFGPGTRLTVL.

The rearrangement links TRBV4-2 to TRBJ1-1; no clear D. Germline V gene sequence: CDR1 LGHNA, CDR2 YNFKEQ. The V end was cut by 3 bases, the J end by 4 bases, with 9 bases between. This CDR3 is 13 amino acids long. The DNA of the CDR3 is TGTGCCAGCAGCCACTCCCCGGGCACTGAAGCTTTCTTT. This sequence encodes CASSHSPGTEAFF.

This chain uses TRBV9 with TRBJ1-1, with 7 bases lining up with TRBD1. After removal of 0 bases from V and 8 bases from J, the junction contained 7 bases not matched to a gene. CDR3 length: 14 residues. Germline V CDR1 and CDR2: SGDLS, YYNGEE. The CDR3 DNA sequence: TGTGCCAGCAGCGTAGTGGACACAGGGGCGGAAGCTTTCTTT. As protein: CASSVVDTGAEAFF.

V usage is TRBV10-1 and J usage is TRBJ2-7; 9 bases match TRBD1. The CDR3 totals 17 residues. Germline trimming cut 4 bases from V and 3 bases from J; bases unmatched to any gene: 13. Per germline, CDR1 WNHNN and CDR2 SYGVQD (reference sequence). CDR3 sequence (DNA): TGCGCCAGCAGTGCCAGAGTAAGGTGGACAGGGGACTACGAGCAGTACTTC. Translating it yields CASSARVRWTGDYEQYF.

The genes are TRBV6-1 and TRBJ1-2, with a tentative D call TRBD1 (6 bases). This CDR3 has 14 amino acids. Germline V CDR1 and CDR2: MNHNS, SASEGT. Trimming shortened V by 0 bases and J by 5 bases, and 10 bases separated the two germline ends. In DNA, the CDR3 is TGTGCCAGCAGTGAAGCAGGGGGGGCTTATGGCTACACCTTC. Translation: CASSEAGGAYGYTF.

The chain has TRBV9 and TRBJ2-1; D is perhaps TRBD2 (6 bases). This CDR3 is built from 15 residues. Germline V gene data show CDR1 as SGDLS and CDR2 as YYNGEE. V lost 3 bases and J 0 bases, leaving 10 bases between the germline ends. CDR3 region: CASSGSGYSYNEQFF. In DNA, the CDR3 is TGTGCCAGCAGCGGCAGCGGGTACTCCTACAATGAGCAGTTCTTC. The whole variable domain, filled in from reference TRBV9 and TRBJ2-1, reads DSGVTQTPKHLITATGQRVTLRCSPRSGDLSVYWYQQSLDQGLQFLIQYYNGEERAKGNILERFSAQQFPDLHSELNLSSLELGDSALYFCASSGSGYSYNEQFFGPGTRLTVL.

This sequence joins TRBV14 and TRBJ2-4, with D possibly TRBD2 on 6 matching bases. Germline V gene lookup returns CDR1 SGHDN and CDR2 FVKESK. Trimming took 0 bases from V and 7 from J, leaving 13 bases between them. There are 15 residues in the CDR3. The CDR3 loop is CASSQDGPRGNIQYF. CDR3 coding DNA: TGTGCCAGCAGCCAAGATGGGCCACGGGGGAACATTCAGTACTTC.

The chain is built from TRBV25-1 and TRBJ1-1, with TRBD1 matching over 7 bases. Germline CDR1 is MGHDK and CDR2 is SYGVNS. The trim removed 7 bases at V and 5 bases at J, leaving 10 bases unmatched. The CDR3 length is 14 residues. The CDR3 loop reads CASTETGRGTEAFF. The CDR3 DNA sequence: TGTGCCAGCACCGAGACAGGGAGAGGAACTGAAGCTTTCTTT.

The rearrangement joins TRBV6-5 to TRBJ1-2; D is undetermined. The CDR3 covers 13 residues. The germline V gene encodes CDR1 MNHEY and CDR2 SVGAGI. V lost 6 bases and J lost 2, with 10 bases in between. The CDR3 protein is CASSRIQNYGYTF. For the CDR3, the DNA is TGTGCCAGCAGCCGAATACAGAACTATGGCTACACCTTC.

This CDR3 is CAISGEDRGSYEQYF. In nucleotides, the CDR3 is TGTGCCATCAGTGGGGAGGACAGGGGGTCCTACGAGCAGTACTTC. This sequence joins TRBV10-3 and TRBJ2-7; 10 bases agree with TRBD1. CDR3 length equals 15 residues. Trimming removed 4 bases from V and 1 base from J; junction bases left unmatched: 4. The V gene's germline CDR1 is ENHRY and CDR2 SYGVKD.

This rearrangement joins TRBV27 to TRBJ2-7; maybe TRBD1 (5 bases). The CDR3 loop spans 13 amino acids. Germline-derived CDR1 and CDR2 are MNHEY and SMNVEV (reference sequence). Trimming left V 6 bases short and J 6 bases short, with 15 bases between. The CDR3 nucleotides read TGTGCCAGCAGGAATGGCGCAGGGCTCGAGCAGTACTTC. Translated, it gives CASRNGAGLEQYF.

The rearrangement uses TRBV30 and TRBJ2-3; the match to TRBD2 covers 9 bases. J lost 7 bases, V lost 5 bases, and 10 bases had no gene match. The CDR3 contains 14 residues. Germline V gene data show CDR1 as GTSNPN and CDR2 as SVGIG (reference sequence). The CDR3 sequence is CAWALAGDVHTQYF. CDR3 DNA: TGTGCCTGGGCCTTAGCGGGGGATGTACATACGCAGTATTTT.

The J gene is TRBJ2-3, the V gene TRBV25-1; a weak D match, TRBD1 (5 bases). In germline, CDR1 is MGHDK, CDR2 SYGVNS. V lost 4 bases and J lost 4, with 18 bases in between. This CDR3 spans 16 amino acids. The CDR3 reads CASSGPRQGISDTQYF. In DNA, the CDR3 is TGTGCCAGCAGTGGCCCCCGGCAGGGTATTTCAGATACGCAGTATTTT.

About this clone itself: Other nucleotide sequences in the sample specify the same CDR3. The J gene is TRBJ2-7, the V gene TRBV4-2; 8 bases are shared with TRBD2. Unmatched junction bases numbered 5, after V lost 1 base and J lost 3 bases. Germline CDR1 reads LGHNA; CDR2 reads YNFKEQ. The CDR3 contains 15 residues. CDR3 in amino acids: CASSQAGREGYEQYF. Here the CDR3 DNA reads TGTGCCAGCAGCCAAGCTGGCCGGGAGGGCTACGAGCAGTACTTC.